Listed here are 17 T cell receptor beta chains from one sample, sequenced in a study of identical twins. TCRdb processed the 5' RACE reads anew with MiXCR; each CDR3 protein has one entry. The sample yields 1,800,000 or so distinct CDR3 sequences, around a third seen once. Sequencing was done on a sample of cord blood. Source of these receptors: a newborn girl in good health.

The J gene is TRBJ2-5, the V gene TRBV24-1; 11 bases are shared with TRBD2. CDR1 is KGHDR, CDR2 SFDVKD, per germline. This CDR3 has 16 residues. Unmatched junction bases numbered 5, after V lost 5 bases and J lost 1 base. The CDR3 DNA is TGTGCCACCAGTGCCGGAGGGACTAGCGGCCAAGAGACCCAGTACTTC. Translating gives CATSAGGTSGQETQYF.

The gene calls are TRBV20-1 and TRBJ2-2, with 10 bases identical to TRBD2. V was clipped by 3 bases and J by 9 bases; unmatched bases: 1. The CDR3 sequence is 12 residues long. Germline V gene lookup returns CDR1 DFQATT and CDR2 SNEGSKA (reference sequence). DNA for the CDR3: TGCAGTGCTAGGGGACTAGCGTGGGAGCTGTTTTTT. Its protein product is CSARGLAWELFF.

In this sample, this clonotype turned up a few times. The chain is built from TRBV5-1 and TRBJ2-3, with a weak D call TRBD1 (5 bases). Germline V gene sequence: CDR1 SGHRS, CDR2 YFSETQ. The V end lost 3 bases, the J end lost 0 bases, and 11 bases lay between the germline ends. CDR3 length equals 15 residues. CDR3 protein: CASSWRPGSTDTQYF. Written as DNA, the CDR3 is TGCGCCAGCAGCTGGCGGCCAGGGAGCACAGATACGCAGTATTTT.

As concerns this clonotype: Sequence at one end of the junction differs from germline and may be a read error. The chain joins TRBV29-1 to TRBJ2-1; D may be TRBD2 (6 bases). CDR1 and CDR2 from the germline V gene are SQVTM and ANQGSEA. CDR3 length: 14 residues. CDR3 in amino acids: CSATAGLEYTEQFF. CDR3 DNA: TGCAGCGCAACGGCGGGATTGGAGTACACTGAGCAGTTCTTC.

J is TRBJ2-7 and V is TRBV20-1, with 8 nucleotides matching TRBD2. The V gene end was trimmed by 7 bases and the J gene end by 7 bases; junction bases not matched to a gene: 18. The CDR3 loop spans 15 amino acids. Germline values: CDR1 DFQATT, CDR2 SNEGSKA (reference sequence). CDR3 residues: CSVPAGVLSSGEQYF. The CDR3 DNA reads as TGCAGTGTCCCAGCGGGAGTGTTAAGCTCAGGGGAGCAGTACTTC.

CDR3 coding DNA: TGTGCCAGCAGCGGTAGCGGGAGCCGTTACAATGAGCAGTACTTC. Its translation: CASSGSGSRYNEQYF. The chain combines TRBV7-2 with TRBJ2-1; 9 bases fit TRBD2. The J call may be wrong; the DNA end is better matched by TRBJ2-7. The CDR3 totals 15 residues. From germline, CDR1 is SGHTA and CDR2 FQGNSA.

This rearrangement joins TRBV28 to TRBJ1-2; 7 positions match TRBD1. V lost 6 bases, J lost 3 bases, and 16 bases stayed unmatched. The CDR3 is made up of 17 amino acids. CDR1 and CDR2 from the germline V gene are MDHEN and SYDVKM. CDR3 in DNA: TGTGCCAGCAGCGAGCATGCGACAGGGTATCTGGACTATGGCTACACCTTC. This encodes CASSEHATGYLDYGYTF.

V usage is TRBV2 and J usage is TRBJ2-1, with 8 bases matching TRBD2. The CDR3 contains 17 residues. Germline CDR1 reads SNHLY; CDR2 reads FYNNEI. The V gene end was trimmed by 1 base and the J gene end by 7 bases; junction bases not matched to a gene: 12. This chain's CDR3 is CASSEGAPGLGLNEQFF. The CDR3 bases are TGTGCCAGCAGTGAAGGTGCTCCGGGACTAGGGTTGAATGAGCAGTTCTTC.

This clonotype was recorded at least ten times. The J gene is TRBJ1-2, the V gene TRBV5-5; TRBD1 is a possible D gene (5 bases). CDR1 and CDR2 from the germline V gene are SGHKS and YYEKEE (reference sequence). The CDR3 is 14 amino acids. The ends were cut back, 3 bases at V and 3 bases at J, with 12 bases in the middle. In DNA, the CDR3 is TGTGCCAGCAGCTCTATACCGGGACACTATGGCTACACCTTC. Translating it yields CASSSIPGHYGYTF.

This chain uses TRBV20-1 with TRBJ2-3; 11 bases agree with TRBD2. Germline lookup yields CDR1 DFQATT and CDR2 SNEGSKA (reference sequence). The junction had 11 bases not matched to a gene; V was cut back by 0 bases and J by 6 bases. The CDR3 is 17 residues long. DNA for the CDR3: TGCAGTGCTAGAGATGCTAGCGGGGGGTTTAAGTGGGATACGCAGTATTTT. Protein product: CSARDASGGFKWDTQYF.

The chain recombines TRBV5-1 with TRBJ1-1; TRBD1 aligns across 7 bases. The CDR3 spans 16 residues. V shed 0 bases, J shed 0 bases, and the junction held 5 bases outside the gene matches. The germline gives CDR1 SGHRS, CDR2 YFSETQ. The CDR3 protein is CASSLGGQRLNTEAFF. Here the CDR3 DNA reads TGCGCCAGCAGCTTGGGGGGACAGAGGTTGAACACTGAAGCTTTCTTT.

This clonotype was seen more than once but under ten times. V and J are TRBV18 and TRBJ2-7; 7 bases align to TRBD2. Germline CDR1 and CDR2: KGHSH and LQKENI. The CDR3 extends over 16 amino acids. J lost 4 bases, V lost 1 base, and 10 bases had no gene match. This CDR3 is CASSPLPGRGDYEQYF. In nucleotides, the CDR3 is TGTGCCAGCTCACCACTCCCGGGACGGGGGGATTACGAGCAGTACTTC.

This clonotype has at least ten counts. This chain joins TRBV7-9 and TRBJ1-2; D uncertain. The V and J ends lost 4 bases and 4 bases respectively, with 7 bases between them. This CDR3 comprises 12 residues. Germline values: CDR1 SEHNR, CDR2 FQNEAQ (reference sequence). The CDR3 here is CASSSYTYGYTF. In DNA form, the CDR3 reads TGTGCCAGCAGCTCTTACACCTATGGCTACACCTTC. Using reference TRBV7-9 and TRBJ1-2 for the parts outside the CDR3, the full variable domain is DTGVSQNPRHKITKRGQNVTFRCDPISEHNRLYWYRQTLGQGPEFLTYFQNEAQLEKSRLLSDRFSAERPKGSFSTLEIQRTEQGDSAMYLCASSSYTYGYTFGSGTRLTVV.

The rearrangement joins TRBV19 to TRBJ2-3; no definite D call. Germline V gene data show CDR1 as LNHDA and CDR2 as SQIVND (reference sequence). The CDR3 runs 14 residues. Trimming removed 3 bases at V and 4 bases at J, with 11 bases between. The DNA for the CDR3 is TGTGCCAGTAGTATCGAGAGTCCCGCAGATACGCAGTATTTT. Protein product: CASSIESPADTQYF.

This chain uses TRBV20-1 with TRBJ2-1; D gene uncertain. This CDR3 is built from 15 residues. With 0 bases removed from V and 0 bases from J, the gap between germline ends came to 9 bases. Per the germline V gene, CDR1 is DFQATT and CDR2 is SNEGSKA (reference sequence). The CDR3, as DNA: TGCAGTGCTAGAGATAGTTACAGCTCCTACAATGAGCAGTTCTTC. Its protein product is CSARDSYSSYNEQFF.

This clonotype showed up just a few times. The V and J genes are TRBV7-9 and TRBJ2-1; 8 bases agree with TRBD1. The CDR3 runs 15 residues. V shed 5 bases and J 6 bases; nucleotides not matched to a gene: 9. Germline loops: CDR1 SEHNR, CDR2 FQNEAQ (reference sequence). The CDR3 reads CASSNSGGVRNEQFF. CDR3 sequence (DNA): TGTGCCAGCAGCAATTCAGGGGGCGTTCGCAATGAGCAGTTCTTC.

Many counts were recorded for this clonotype. CDR3 nucleotides: TGCGCCAGCAGCTTTACAGGGCGCTACGAGCAGTACTTC. This gives the protein CASSFTGRYEQYF. The chain recombines TRBV5-1 with TRBJ2-7; the D gene is possibly TRBD1 (6 bases). V was cut by 2 bases and J by 3 bases, with 9 bases left in between. Germline values: CDR1 SGHRS, CDR2 YFSETQ. This CDR3 spans 13 amino acids.